This record covers a single T cell receptor (beta chain). The antigen is unknown. This sample stems from a study of cytomegalovirus exposure and HLA in healthy donors. The PCR used 60 Vbeta and 13 Jbeta primers. Using immunoSEQ multiplex PCR, the repertoire was profiled, and TCRdb retains in-frame clones only, with some absent. The data show about 72,000 clones, approximately 82% seen once. Germline V gene data show CDR1 as LNHDA and CDR2 as SQIVND (reference sequence). The ends lost 5 bases at V and 11 bases at J; junction bases unmatched: 14. The CDR3 runs to 14 residues. Findings of the study overall: According to reports, the classifier identified cytomegalovirus status with high specificity and sensitivity.

The material sequenced was PBMCs. This TCR was recovered from a young man in good health and CMV-seronegative. The chain is built from TRBV19 and TRBJ1-1; 7 positions agree with TRBD1. The DNA for the CDR3 is TGTGCCAGTAGTCCCTCCGGGACAGCCGCGTCGGCTTTCTTT. It yields the protein CASSPSGTAASAFF. The entire variable domain, with the rest obtained from reference TRBV19 and TRBJ1-1, is as follows: DGGITQSPKYLFRKEGQNVTLSCEQNLNHDAMYWYRQDPGQGLRLIYYSQIVNDFQKGDIAEGYSVSREKKESFPLTVTSAQKNPTAFYLCASSPSGTAASAFFGQGTRLTVV.